The 28 T cell receptor beta chains below come from one sample, sequenced in a study of identical twins. TCRdb redid the calling of the 5' RACE reads with MiXCR, one entry per CDR3 protein. The sample yields fewer than 450,000 distinct CDR3 sequences, 7% to 9.5% seen once. Sequenced material: naive T cells sorted from blood. The receptors stem from a woman in her 50s in good health.

This clonotype appeared many times. The gene calls are TRBV5-1 and TRBJ2-6; D call uncertain. The CDR3 runs 15 residues. The germline V and J ends were trimmed by 0 bases and 2 bases, with 6 bases remaining between them. CDR1 is SGHRS, CDR2 YFSETQ, per germline. For the CDR3, the DNA is TGCGCCAGCAGCTTGGCCTTCCCTGGGGCCAACGTCCTGACTTTC. Translated, it gives CASSLAFPGANVLTF.

V gene TRBV20-1 combines with J gene TRBJ2-7, with 8 bases aligning to TRBD2. Germline CDR1 DFQATT, CDR2 SNEGSKA (reference sequence). Losses at the gene ends were 3 bases for V and 0 bases for J; bases not matched to a gene: 10. The CDR3 consists of 16 residues. Written as DNA, the CDR3 is TGCAGTGCTAGTAGCAGGACGGGACTAGTCTCCTACGAGCAGTACTTC. This sequence encodes CSASSRTGLVSYEQYF.

This clonotype was counted only a few times. CDR3 coding DNA: TGCGCCAGCAGGGCTGGGAGTTCGGACACCGGGGAGCTGTTTTTT. This translates into CASRAGSSDTGELFF. The chain has TRBV10-1 and TRBJ2-2; tentatively, D is TRBD2 (5 bases). Trimming removed 6 bases at V and 3 bases at J, with 14 bases between. Per germline, CDR1 WNHNN and CDR2 SYGVQD (reference sequence). The CDR3 length is 15 residues.

This clonotype appeared a few times. The genes are TRBV10-1 and TRBJ2-3; no clear D. This CDR3 is built from 16 residues. In germline, CDR1 is WNHNN, CDR2 SYGVQD (reference sequence). V lost 10 bases to trimming and J lost 1 base, with 21 bases between them. CDR3 in DNA: TGCGCCACCGCGATTAGGGCCCAGATGGGCACAGATACGCAGTATTTT. It translates to CATAIRAQMGTDTQYF.

This clonotype was observed at least ten times. V usage is TRBV7-2 and J usage is TRBJ2-7; D is undetermined. From germline, CDR1 is SGHTA and CDR2 FQGNSA. This CDR3 region has 13 residues. The ends were cut back, 1 base at V and 0 bases at J, with 4 bases in the middle. The CDR3 sequence: CASSLGDSYEQYV. Written as DNA, the CDR3 is TGTGCCAGCAGCTTAGGGGACTCCTACGAGCAGTACGTC.

This clonotype was counted only a few times. The chain recombines TRBV5-1 with TRBJ2-1; 8 bases match TRBD2. CDR1 is SGHRS and CDR2 is YFSETQ in the germline V gene. Losses at the gene ends were 2 bases for V and 5 bases for J; bases not matched to a gene: 6. This CDR3 comprises 15 residues. The CDR3 loop is CASSFATSADNEQFF. In nucleotides, the CDR3 is TGCGCCAGCAGCTTCGCGACTAGCGCCGACAATGAGCAGTTCTTC.

This clonotype was observed many times. The rearrangement joins TRBV12-3 or TRBV12-4 to TRBJ1-5, with D possibly TRBD1 on 5 matching bases. Trimming cost V 6 bases and J 1 base, with 13 bases left between them. The CDR3 has 15 residues. The CDR3: CASRDLGESNQPQHF. As DNA, the CDR3 is TGTGCCAGCAGGGATTTAGGGGAAAGCAATCAGCCCCAGCATTTT.

J is TRBJ1-4 and V is TRBV20-1; TRBD1 might be the D (5 bases). CDR1 and CDR2 from the germline V gene are DFQATT and SNEGSKA (reference sequence). V was trimmed by 6 bases and J by 0 bases, leaving 8 bases between them. The CDR3 length is 13 residues. As DNA, the CDR3 is TGCAGTGCCTACAGGACAACTAATGAAAAACTGTTTTTT. Its translation is CSAYRTTNEKLFF.

This sequence joins TRBV12-3 or TRBV12-4 and TRBJ2-3; 7 nucleotides align to TRBD2. Trimming at V came to 3 bases and at J to 2 bases, leaving 14 bases not matched to a gene. This CDR3 region has 18 residues. CDR3 bases: TGTGCCAGCAGTTTCGTTAGCGGGCAACTCCTCGCCACAGATACGCAGTATTTT. Amino acids: CASSFVSGQLLATDTQYF.

The rearrangement uses TRBV6-5 and TRBJ2-3, with TRBD1 matching 8 bases. CDR1 and CDR2 (germline): MNHEY, SVGAGI. After removal of 6 bases from V and 5 bases from J, the junction contained 7 bases not matched to a gene. CDR3 length equals 14 residues. The CDR3 nucleotides are TGTGCCAGCAGGGAGACAGGGGTGATAGATACGCAGTATTTT. Translation gives CASRETGVIDTQYF.

The rearrangement joins TRBV12-3 or TRBV12-4 to TRBJ1-2; 8 bases fit TRBD1. V was pared by 3 bases and J by 1 base, with 7 bases of the junction left unmatched. The CDR3 contains 16 residues. DNA for the CDR3: TGTGCCAGCAGTTTGTTCGGACAGGGCGGTAACTATGGCTACACCTTC. It encodes CASSLFGQGGNYGYTF.

In this sample, this clonotype turned up a few times. The chain recombines TRBV6-5 with TRBJ2-5, with 7 positions matching TRBD2. In germline, CDR1 is MNHEY, CDR2 SVGAGI. The CDR3 extends over 15 amino acids. Trimming removed 6 bases from V and 7 bases from J; junction bases left unmatched: 14. The CDR3 DNA is TGTGCCAGCAGCCAGACAGAAGGACTAGGAGGGACCCAGTACTTC. Translation gives CASSQTEGLGGTQYF.

This clonotype was seen a handful of times. The CDR3 nucleotides read TGTGCCACCAGTGACCGAAGACGGGGACTAGCGGACCACAATGAGCAGTTCTTC. This sequence encodes CATSDRRRGLADHNEQFF. The chain couples TRBV24-1 to TRBJ2-1; 11 positions agree with TRBD2. The CDR3 runs to 18 residues. The junction had 12 bases not matched to a gene; V was cut back by 4 bases and J by 5 bases. Germline CDR1 KGHDR, CDR2 SFDVKD.

The chain uses TRBV24-1 and TRBJ2-3; 8 nucleotides align to TRBD1. Germline CDR1 is KGHDR and CDR2 is SFDVKD. V shed 7 bases and J 0 bases; nucleotides not matched to a gene: 11. This CDR3 has 17 residues. As DNA, the CDR3 is TGTGCCACCAGAAAGAACCCGGGACAGGCTAGCACAGATACGCAGTATTTT. It yields the protein CATRKNPGQASTDTQYF.

The rearrangement links TRBV7-9 to TRBJ2-5; no definite D call. The germline V gene encodes CDR1 SEHNR and CDR2 FQNEAQ (reference sequence). Trimming removed 6 bases from V and 7 bases from J, with 15 bases in between. This CDR3 is built from 13 residues. The CDR3 coding sequence is TGTGCCAGCAGGGATTGGAAGGTGGGGACCCAGTACTTC. Translating it yields CASRDWKVGTQYF.

The rearrangement joins TRBV9 to TRBJ1-3; D remains ambiguous. V dropped 7 bases and J dropped 0 bases, with 11 bases sitting between them. The length of the CDR3 is 14 residues. Germline loops: CDR1 SGDLS, CDR2 YYNGEE. The CDR3, as DNA: TGTGCCAGCTCCCTTGGGGACTCTGGAAACACCATATATTTT. Translation gives CASSLGDSGNTIYF.

This chain connects TRBV29-1 to TRBJ2-5; the D is unclear. Germline assignment: CDR1 SQVTM and CDR2 ANQGSEA. This CDR3 spans 12 amino acids. V lost 7 bases and J lost 5, with 14 bases in between. The CDR3 loop is CSGRTLWETQYF. The CDR3 DNA is TGCAGCGGGCGAACCTTATGGGAGACCCAGTACTTC.

This clonotype has a count of ten or more. This sequence joins TRBV12-5 and TRBJ1-1; D gene ambiguous. This CDR3 comprises 12 residues. The germline gives CDR1 LGHNT, CDR2 FRNRAP. Between the trimmed V and J ends, which lost 5 bases and 7 bases, there was a span of 11 bases. This chain's CDR3 is CASGAQAVEAFF. The CDR3 nucleotides read TGTGCTAGTGGTGCCCAGGCGGTTGAAGCTTTCTTT. The entire variable domain, with the rest obtained from reference TRBV12-5 and TRBJ1-1, is as follows: DARVTQTPRHKVTEMGQEVTMRCQPILGHNTVFWYRQTMMQGLELLAYFRNRAPLDDSGMPKDRFSAEMPDATLATLKIQPSEPRDSAVYFCASGAQAVEAFFGQGTRLTVV.

This clonotype has only a few counts. The chain recombines TRBV5-1 with TRBJ1-2; no clear D. Germline-derived CDR1 and CDR2 are SGHRS and YFSETQ. The CDR3 is made up of 14 amino acids. The V and J ends lost 4 bases and 4 bases respectively, with 14 bases between them. The CDR3 reads CASSPSDGSYGYTF. CDR3 sequence (DNA): TGCGCCAGCAGCCCATCGGACGGGTCCTATGGCTACACCTTC.

This clonotype occurred a few times. The rearrangement uses TRBV27 and TRBJ2-2; 14 nucleotides line up with TRBD2. The CDR3 consists of 19 residues. The V segment lost 6 bases and the J segment 1 base; nucleotides outside the gene matches: 10. Germline V CDR1 and CDR2: MNHEY, SMNVEV (reference sequence). CDR3 region: CASSRVGGTSGRNTGELFF. The DNA of the CDR3 is TGTGCCAGCAGCCGAGTTGGGGGGACTAGCGGGAGGAACACCGGGGAGCTGTTTTTT.

The rearrangement links TRBV5-1 to TRBJ2-5; 8 positions agree with TRBD2. The trim removed 0 bases at V and 2 bases at J, leaving 6 bases unmatched. CDR3 length: 16 amino acids. Germline values: CDR1 SGHRS, CDR2 YFSETQ. CDR3 residues: CASSLAIAGGQETQYF. The CDR3 nucleotides read TGCGCCAGCAGCTTGGCCATTGCGGGAGGTCAAGAGACCCAGTACTTC.

This clonotype was seen more than once but under ten times. The chain joins TRBV14 to TRBJ2-1; D is undetermined. With 5 bases removed from V and 4 bases from J, the gap between germline ends came to 21 bases. This CDR3 region has 17 residues. Germline loops: CDR1 SGHDN, CDR2 FVKESK. CDR3: CASSSHDISPLYNEQFF. The DNA for the CDR3 is TGTGCCAGCAGCTCCCATGATATTAGCCCGCTTTACAATGAGCAGTTCTTC.

Only a few counts were recorded for this clonotype. The chain has TRBV2 and TRBJ2-1; D tentatively reads TRBD1 or TRBD2 (5 bases each). Trimming shortened V by 10 bases and J by 6 bases, and 16 bases separated the two germline ends. Germline V gene data show CDR1 as SNHLY and CDR2 as FYNNEI. The CDR3 extends over 13 amino acids. The CDR3 protein is CAKTGTDSNEQFF. Here the CDR3 DNA reads TGTGCCAAGACCGGGACGGATAGCAATGAGCAGTTCTTC.

This clonotype showed up just a few times. This chain uses TRBV12-3 or TRBV12-4 with TRBJ2-2; the D call may be TRBD1 or TRBD2 (5 bases each). The CDR3 consists of 19 residues. V lost 8 bases and J lost 5, with 30 bases in between. The CDR3 reads CASEPVKGRGASRTGELFF. The CDR3 DNA reads TGTGCCAGCGAACCTGTGAAGGGACGGGGCGCCTCCCGGACCGGGGAGCTGTTTTTT.

There are many counts of this clonotype. V is TRBV12-3 or TRBV12-4 and J is TRBJ1-2; 7 bases fit TRBD1. Losses at the gene ends were 6 bases for V and 8 bases for J; bases not matched to a gene: 9. CDR3 length: 13 residues. CDR3 amino acids: CASSRGGARGYTF. CDR3 nucleotide sequence: TGTGCCAGCAGCAGGGGGGGGGCTCGAGGCTACACCTTC.

The sample holds a few counts of this clonotype. The conserved phenylalanine or tryptophan is not found at the CDR3 terminus, so this likely reflects a read error. The DNA is left out, because the CDR3 cannot be placed on it with certainty; the CDR3 is given as TCRdb lists it. V is TRBV20-1 and J is TRBJ2-3; TRBD2 was called by the table and not checked on the DNA. The CDR3 adds up to 13 amino acids, both ends counted. The germline V gene encodes CDR1 DFQATT and CDR2 SNEGSKA (reference sequence). CDR3 sequence: CSARDSVAPGLVS.

The genes are TRBV29-1 and TRBJ2-1; D is undetermined. Germline V gene lookup returns CDR1 SQVTM and CDR2 ANQGSEA. The germline V and J ends were trimmed by 4 bases and 15 bases, with 25 bases remaining between them. The CDR3 contains 14 residues. The CDR3 sequence: CSVVLDGIMFGAFF. The CDR3 coding sequence is TGCAGCGTTGTTCTGGACGGCATCATGTTCGGCGCGTTCTTC.

This clonotype was picked up a small number of times. The chain recombines TRBV12-3 or TRBV12-4 with TRBJ2-2; 8 positions agree with TRBD2. V lost 2 bases, J lost 5 bases, and 1 base stayed unmatched. CDR3 length equals 14 residues. The chain's CDR3 is CASSLIAGTGELFF. The CDR3 DNA reads TGTGCCAGCAGTTTAATAGCGGGAACCGGGGAGCTGTTTTTT.